This passage covers 6 T cell receptor beta chains from one sample sequenced in a study of blood T cell repertoires in COVID-19. Some clones are missing from TCRdb's copy, which holds only in-frame ones; the method was immunoSEQ multiplex PCR. The sample lists roughly 430,000 clones, 88% occurring once. The material sequenced was PBMCs or T cells enriched from blood (not recorded which). The source is a woman under 30 who had been exposed to COVID-19.

The V gene is TRBV7-2, the J gene TRBJ1-4, with D possibly matching TRBD1 (5 bases). Trimming pared 2 bases from V and 3 bases from J, leaving 13 bases between. The CDR3 runs 16 residues. Germline V gives CDR1 SGHTA, CDR2 FQGNSA. The CDR3 sequence: CASSLPQGRANEKLFF. The CDR3 DNA sequence: TGTGCCAGCAGCTTACCCCAGGGCCGAGCTAATGAAAAACTGTTTTTT.

The rearrangement links TRBV14 to TRBJ1-6; 8 nucleotides align to TRBD1. Germline V lookup: CDR1 SGHDN, CDR2 FVKESK. This CDR3 spans 14 amino acids. Trimming cost V 4 bases and J 9 bases; bases outside gene matches: 5. In DNA, the CDR3 is TGTGCCAGCAGCCTTGGACAGGGTGGTTCACCCCTCCACTTT. Its translation is CASSLGQGGSPLHF.

The V call is TRBV4-2, the J call TRBJ1-2; no reliable D call. Germline CDR1 is LGHNA and CDR2 is YNFKEQ. The CDR3 extends over 13 amino acids. Between the trimmed V and J ends, which lost 0 bases and 5 bases, there was a span of 7 bases. The CDR3 region is CASSQDLQYGYTF. The CDR3 DNA follows: TGTGCCAGCAGCCAAGATCTGCAGTATGGCTACACCTTC.

The CDR3 reads CAIRGTDYEQYF. Here the CDR3 DNA reads TGTGCCATCAGGGGGACAGATTACGAGCAGTACTTC. This chain links TRBV10-3 with TRBJ2-7; 7 bases fit TRBD1. The CDR3 has 12 residues. The V gene's germline CDR1 is ENHRY and CDR2 SYGVKD. V lost 6 bases to trimming and J lost 4 bases; unmatched junction nucleotides: 3.

This chain joins TRBV12-3 or TRBV12-4 and TRBJ1-1; D uncertain. This CDR3 comprises 13 residues. V was shortened by 6 bases and J by 5 bases, with 13 bases between the two germline ends. The CDR3 protein is CASRGRAGTEAFF. CDR3 bases: TGTGCCAGCAGGGGAAGAGCGGGGACTGAAGCTTTCTTT.

CDR3 nucleotide sequence: TGTGCCACCAGCAGAGAGCCTAGCGGGGACCTCCAAGAGACCCAGTACTTC. Amino acid sequence: CATSREPSGDLQETQYF. The chain links TRBV15 to TRBJ2-5; 9 bases fit TRBD2. Unmatched junction bases numbered 6, after V lost 0 bases and J lost 1 base. The germline V gene encodes CDR1 LNHNV and CDR2 YYDKDF (reference sequence). The CDR3 covers 17 residues.